These 19 T cell receptor beta chains share one sample of origin, sequenced in a study of cytomegalovirus exposure and HLA in healthy donors. Measured with immunoSEQ multiplex PCR; TCRdb has only the in-frame clones, and not every one. The table has roughly 130,000 clones, 88% seen once. Specimen: PBMCs. The source of these receptors is a man younger than 45 in good health and CMV-seronegative.

The J gene is TRBJ2-7, the V gene TRBV7-2; 7 bases map to TRBD2. Per germline, CDR1 SGHTA and CDR2 FQGNSA. J gave up 2 bases and V 5 bases, and 12 bases lay outside the gene matches. This CDR3 comprises 16 residues. The CDR3 DNA follows: TGTGCCAGCAGCACCGCCGGTGGGGGAGGGGCCTACGAGCAGTACTTC. Translated: CASSTAGGGGAYEQYF.

This chain connects TRBV19 to TRBJ2-7, with D tentatively TRBD1 (7 bases). Trimming took off 9 bases at V and 2 bases at J, with 14 bases between the two ends. CDR1 LNHDA and CDR2 SQIVND come from the germline V gene (reference sequence). There are 13 residues in the CDR3. The CDR3: CASGGQTTYEQYF. The CDR3 coding sequence is TGTGCCAGCGGGGGACAGACCACCTACGAGCAGTACTTC.

V and J are TRBV5-6 and TRBJ2-7, with a tentative D call TRBD1 (5 bases). CDR3 length: 16 amino acids. V lost 2 bases, J lost 5 bases, and 20 bases lay in between. The germline V gene encodes CDR1 SGHDT and CDR2 YYEEEE. This CDR3 reads CASSFLAGPHFDEQYF. The CDR3 coding sequence is TGTGCCAGCAGCTTCTTGGCAGGGCCCCATTTTGACGAGCAGTACTTC.

This clone has just a few counts. The rearrangement uses TRBV25-1 and TRBJ1-2, with D possibly TRBD1 on 6 matching bases. The CDR3 is made up of 15 amino acids. Germline values: CDR1 MGHDK, CDR2 SYGVNS. V shed 0 bases and J shed 4 bases, with 12 bases lying between them. The CDR3 DNA reads TGTGCCAGCAGTGAATACGGGGGGCAAGGCTATGGCTACACCTTC. As protein: CASSEYGGQGYGYTF.

This clone was counted a single time. V gene TRBV5-1 combines with J gene TRBJ2-3; D remains ambiguous. Trimming pared 0 bases from V and 3 bases from J, leaving 8 bases between. CDR1 SGHRS and CDR2 YFSETQ come from the germline V gene. The CDR3 runs to 14 residues. This chain's CDR3 is CASSLALNTDTQYF. Written as DNA, the CDR3 is TGCGCCAGCAGCTTGGCTTTAAATACAGATACGCAGTATTTT.

The rearrangement uses TRBV6-5 and TRBJ1-1; D is unclear. V dropped 8 bases and J dropped 1 base, with 11 bases sitting between them. CDR3 size: 13 residues. Germline V lookup: CDR1 MNHEY, CDR2 SVGAGI. The DNA for the CDR3 is TGTGCCAGCCATCAGGTGGCGAACACTGAAGCTTTCTTT. Amino acid sequence: CASHQVANTEAFF.

The chain uses TRBV30 and TRBJ2-7; D may be TRBD2 (5 bases). CDR1 is GTSNPN, CDR2 SVGIG, per germline (reference sequence). Trimming pared 1 base from V and 2 bases from J, leaving 9 bases between. The CDR3 is made up of 13 amino acids. The CDR3 region has the DNA TGTGCCTGGAGTGGGACTTTAGCCTACGAGCAGTACTTC. Encoded protein: CAWSGTLAYEQYF. Filled out from reference TRBV30 and TRBJ2-7, the complete variable domain reads SQTIHQWPATLVQPVGSPLSLECTVEGTSNPNLYWYRQAAGRGLQLLFYSVGIGQISSEVPQNLSASRPQDRQFILSSKKLLLSDSGFYLCAWSGTLAYEQYFGPGTRLTVT.

The chain employs TRBV12-1 and TRBJ1-6. TRBV12-1 is tagged as a pseudogene. The CDR3 length is 16 residues. CDR3 residues: CASGTLGGEVNSPLHF. For the CDR3, the DNA is TGTGCCAGCGGAACACTAGGAGGGGAGGTCAATTCACCCCTCCACTTT.

This sequence joins TRBV2 and TRBJ2-2; D possibly corresponds to TRBD2 (6 bases). Germline V lookup: CDR1 SNHLY, CDR2 FYNNEI. Trimming removed 8 bases at V and 4 bases at J, with 17 bases between. The CDR3 runs to 15 residues. The CDR3 DNA reads TGTGCCAGCCATTTAAAGGGAGGAGGCACCGGGGAGCTGTTTTTT. As protein: CASHLKGGGTGELFF.

This chain connects TRBV15 to TRBJ2-1; 9 nucleotides align to TRBD2. The CDR3 is 19 amino acids. Germline V gene data show CDR1 as LNHNV and CDR2 as YYDKDF (reference sequence). V lost 3 bases, J lost 0 bases, and 12 bases stayed unmatched. The CDR3 here is CATSRGSSGDASSYNEQFF. The CDR3 nucleotides read TGTGCCACCAGCAGGGGGTCTAGCGGGGACGCCAGCTCCTACAATGAGCAGTTCTTC.

The V and J genes are TRBV11-2 and TRBJ1-2; the D is unclear. The length of the CDR3 is 13 residues. From germline, CDR1 is SGHAT and CDR2 FQNNGV. V lost 4 bases to trimming and J lost 7 bases, with 13 bases between them. CDR3 sequence (DNA): TGTGCCAGCAGCTCCCGACCCGAGGGTGGCTACACCTTC. This gives the protein CASSSRPEGGYTF. Supplemented by reference TRBV11-2 and TRBJ1-2, the full variable domain reads EAGVAQSPRYKIIEKRQSVAFWCNPISGHATLYWYQQILGQGPKLLIQFQNNGVVDDSQLPKDRFSAERLKGVDSTLKIQPAKLEDSAVYLCASSSRPEGGYTFGSGTRLTVV.

The chain employs TRBV5-1 and TRBJ2-1, with TRBD2 identical over 7 bases. V lost 5 bases and J lost 9; bases outside the gene matches: 14. Germline CDR1 SGHRS, CDR2 YFSETQ. The CDR3 covers 15 residues. CDR3 loop: CASSLVGAGVGEQFF. In nucleotides, the CDR3 is TGCGCCAGCAGTTTAGTTGGGGCGGGAGTTGGTGAGCAGTTCTTC.

The chain has TRBV15 and TRBJ2-5; 11 bases match TRBD2. V was clipped by 4 bases and J by 5 bases; unmatched bases: 6. The CDR3 has 15 residues. Germline CDR1 is LNHNV and CDR2 is YYDKDF (reference sequence). The CDR3 DNA reads as TGTGCCACCAGCACCGCCACTAGCGGGAGCGAGACCCAGTACTTC. Encoded protein: CATSTATSGSETQYF.

The chain recombines TRBV6-5 with TRBJ2-2; the D is unclear. The CDR3 runs 12 residues. Trimming cost V 6 bases and J 7 bases, with 9 bases left between them. Looked up from germline, CDR1 is MNHEY and CDR2 is SVGAGI. CDR3 sequence reads: CASRRPDGELFF. CDR3 bases: TGTGCCAGCAGGCGGCCGGACGGGGAGCTGTTTTTT.

The table lists this clone with a count of one. The chain joins TRBV7-9 to TRBJ2-7, with 7 bases identical to TRBD1. In germline, CDR1 is SEHNR, CDR2 FQNEAQ (reference sequence). V lost 1 base to trimming and J lost 7 bases; unmatched junction nucleotides: 4. The CDR3 spans 13 residues. For the CDR3, the DNA is TGTGCCAGCAGCTTAGTAGGGGGCCGAGAGCAGTACTTC. Its translation: CASSLVGGREQYF.

The genes are TRBV5-1 and TRBJ1-3; 7 bases are a match to TRBD1. The germline V gene encodes CDR1 SGHRS and CDR2 YFSETQ. V shed 3 bases, J shed 0 bases, and the junction held 3 bases outside the gene matches. The CDR3 length is 15 residues. CDR3 sequence: CASSYGTVSGNTIYF. DNA of the CDR3: TGCGCCAGCAGCTACGGGACAGTCTCTGGAAACACCATATATTTT.

The gene calls are TRBV19 and TRBJ1-1; tentative D call: TRBD1 (6 bases). Germline-derived CDR1 and CDR2 are LNHDA and SQIVND (reference sequence). The CDR3 extends over 14 amino acids. V was clipped by 2 bases and J by 1 base, with 8 bases between them. This CDR3 is CASSIIGGNTEAFF. CDR3 sequence (DNA): TGTGCCAGTAGTATAATAGGGGGGAACACTGAAGCTTTCTTT. Full variable domain (missing parts from reference TRBV19 and TRBJ1-1): DGGITQSPKYLFRKEGQNVTLSCEQNLNHDAMYWYRQDPGQGLRLIYYSQIVNDFQKGDIAEGYSVSREKKESFPLTVTSAQKNPTAFYLCASSIIGGNTEAFFGQGTRLTVV.

This chain links TRBV30 with TRBJ1-1, with 10 bases that match TRBD1. This CDR3 spans 16 amino acids. CDR1 GTSNPN and CDR2 SVGIG come from the germline V gene (reference sequence). After removal of 2 bases from V and 0 bases from J, the junction contained 6 bases not matched to a gene. The CDR3 region has the DNA TGTGCCTGGAGTTCTGGGGACAGGGGACTGAACACTGAAGCTTTCTTT. Encoded protein: CAWSSGDRGLNTEAFF.

CDR3: CASSTITGVAYEQYF. The CDR3 coding sequence is TGTGCCAGTAGTACTATCACAGGAGTCGCCTACGAGCAGTACTTC. This chain joins TRBV19 and TRBJ2-7, with a weak D call TRBD1 (5 bases). CDR1 is LNHDA and CDR2 is SQIVND in the germline V gene (reference sequence). V gave up 4 bases and J gave up 2 bases, with 15 bases separating them. The CDR3 spans 15 residues.